The 11 T cell receptor beta chains presented below share a single source sample, sequenced in a study of cytomegalovirus exposure and HLA in healthy donors. Primers: 60 Vbeta forward and 13 Jbeta reverse. The protocol was immunoSEQ multiplex PCR, while the TCRdb copy is restricted to in-frame clones and leaves out a portion. The sample records 80,000 to 100,000 clones, around 77% being singletons. The sample taken for sequencing was PBMCs. These receptor sequences come from a man in his forties in good health and CMV-seronegative.

This clone appeared a single time. V usage is TRBV30 and J usage is TRBJ1-2; 10 nucleotides align to TRBD1. The germline CDR1 and CDR2 sequences are GTSNPN and SVGIG (reference sequence). V trimming: 1 base; J trimming: 8 bases; junction bases outside the gene matches: 7. The CDR3 loop spans 14 amino acids. CDR3 protein: CAWSARQGAEGYTF. In DNA form, the CDR3 reads TGTGCCTGGAGTGCCCGACAGGGGGCGGAGGGCTACACCTTC.

This clone showed up just a few times. The chain couples TRBV11-2 to TRBJ2-7; 7 bases line up with TRBD1. V shed 3 bases and J 2 bases; nucleotides not matched to a gene: 7. Looked up from germline, CDR1 is SGHAT and CDR2 is FQNNGV. This CDR3 is built from 15 residues. The CDR3 bases are TGTGCCAGCAGCTTGGGTCCGGACAGGACCTACGAGCAGTACTTC. Its protein product is CASSLGPDRTYEQYF.

J is TRBJ2-3 and V is TRBV5-6, with a tentative D call TRBD2 (6 bases). Per the germline V gene, CDR1 is SGHDT and CDR2 is YYEEEE. The length of the CDR3 is 13 residues. The germline V and J ends were trimmed by 4 bases and 5 bases, with 11 bases remaining between them. Here the CDR3 DNA reads TGTGCCAGCAGCCCGGGAGAGGTAGATACGCAGTATTTT. Its translation: CASSPGEVDTQYF.

This clone was observed once. The gene calls are TRBV19 and TRBJ2-1; a possible D gene is TRBD2 (5 bases). Trimming shortened V by 0 bases and J by 6 bases, and 18 bases separated the two germline ends. Germline V lookup: CDR1 LNHDA, CDR2 SQIVND (reference sequence). The CDR3 runs to 17 residues. The CDR3 loop is CASSIERAGVVPNEQFF. The DNA for the CDR3 is TGTGCCAGTAGTATAGAACGGGCGGGCGTGGTCCCCAATGAGCAGTTCTTC.

This rearrangement joins TRBV6-5 to TRBJ1-6, with 7 nucleotides matching TRBD1. V lost 6 bases to trimming and J lost 3 bases; unmatched junction nucleotides: 5. The CDR3 covers 15 residues. Germline assignment: CDR1 MNHEY and CDR2 SVGAGI. CDR3 DNA sequence: TGTGCCAGCAGACGGACAGGTGTCTATAATTCACCCCTCCACTTT. It yields the protein CASRRTGVYNSPLHF.

This sequence joins TRBV18 and TRBJ1-1; TRBD1 is a possible D gene (6 bases). Germline V gene data show CDR1 as KGHSH and CDR2 as LQKENI. Trimming took off 4 bases at V and 2 bases at J, with 14 bases between the two ends. The CDR3 loop spans 15 amino acids. The CDR3 region has the DNA TGTGCCAGCTCACTTCAAGACAGGCTTAACACTGAAGCTTTCTTT. Its protein product is CASSLQDRLNTEAFF.

This chain joins TRBV19 and TRBJ1-1, with D hard to call. Per germline, CDR1 LNHDA and CDR2 SQIVND (reference sequence). There are 15 residues in the CDR3. The V and J ends lost 7 bases and 7 bases respectively, with 22 bases between them. The CDR3 reads CASKDYKGETFEAFF. In DNA form, the CDR3 reads TGTGCCAGTAAGGATTACAAGGGAGAAACTTTTGAAGCTTTCTTT.

The rearrangement links TRBV18 to TRBJ1-3; TRBD1 matches at 9 bases. The trim removed 3 bases at V and 0 bases at J, leaving 3 bases unmatched. CDR1 is KGHSH and CDR2 is LQKENI in the germline V gene. The CDR3 is made up of 16 amino acids. CDR3 sequence: CASSPGQGNSGNTIYF. DNA for the CDR3: TGTGCCAGCTCACCGGGACAGGGAAACTCTGGAAACACCATATATTTT.

The genes are TRBV15 and TRBJ2-3; 7 bases are shared with TRBD2. The junction had 8 bases not matched to a gene; V was cut back by 5 bases and J by 0 bases. The CDR3 has 16 amino acids. The germline CDR1 and CDR2 sequences are LNHNV and YYDKDF (reference sequence). The CDR3 reads CATSHPLATSTDTQYF. The CDR3 DNA follows: TGTGCCACCAGCCACCCACTAGCGACTAGCACAGATACGCAGTATTTT.

V is TRBV29-1 and J is TRBJ2-5; TRBD2 matches 8 bases. V lost 7 bases, J lost 5 bases, and 9 bases stayed unmatched. Germline V gene lookup returns CDR1 SQVTM and CDR2 ANQGSEA. CDR3 length: 13 residues. CDR3 in amino acids: CSAQPSGGETQYF. The CDR3 DNA sequence: TGCAGCGCCCAACCGTCGGGAGGGGAGACCCAGTACTTC.

This chain joins TRBV2 and TRBJ2-7; TRBD2 agrees at 9 bases. The junction had 5 bases not matched to a gene; V was cut back by 9 bases and J by 5 bases. The germline gives CDR1 SNHLY, CDR2 FYNNEI. CDR3 length: 12 amino acids. The DNA for the CDR3 is TGTGCCAGTTTACTAGCGGGCCACGAGCAGTACTTC. Encoded protein: CASLLAGHEQYF.